Following are 22 T cell receptor beta chains from one sample sequenced in a study of T-cell memory formation after mild COVID-19 (dated by TCRdb to the early 2020s). Library construction relied on 5' RACE. The reads were generated on an Illumina NovaSeq 6000. The public reads were reanalyzed by TCRdb: fastp trimming at Q25, MiXCR alignment, in-frame beta chains only. Each entry merges the rows of one CDR3 protein and shows their most common DNA and genes. This sample lists hundreds of thousands of distinct CDR3 sequences; roughly a quarter were detected once. The ten largest make up around 13% of the sample. The source material was PBMCs or a T cell subset sorted from them (not recorded which). All receptors derive from an adult woman who had mild COVID-19 (a few samples of this study predate the infection). The sample titles of this study are shuffled in the database, so cell type and time point are left out; the donor was told from shared clones.

This clonotype was detected only a few times. The CDR3 reads CASSTHSTAEQFF. DNA of the CDR3: TGTGCCAGCAGCACCCATTCCACTGCTGAGCAGTTCTTC. The chain has TRBV7-9 and TRBJ2-1, with D uncertain. With 5 bases removed from V and 9 bases from J, the gap between germline ends came to 14 bases. The CDR3 is made up of 13 amino acids. Per germline, CDR1 SEHNR and CDR2 FQNEAQ (reference sequence).

The chain carries TRBV7-9 and TRBJ2-1; tentatively, D is TRBD2 (5 bases). CDR3 length: 12 residues. The V gene lost 5 bases and the J gene lost 10 bases, with 12 bases spanning the gap. CDR1 is SEHNR, CDR2 FQNEAQ, per germline (reference sequence). CDR3 nucleotide sequence: TGTGCCAGCAGCAGACTACATGGAGAGCAGTTCTTC. Its translation: CASSRLHGEQFF.

The chain combines TRBV9 with TRBJ2-5; 10 bases are a match to TRBD1. Trimming cost V 4 bases and J 5 bases; bases outside gene matches: 8. Germline V gene lookup returns CDR1 SGDLS and CDR2 YYNGEE. The CDR3 totals 15 residues. The CDR3 DNA sequence: TGTGCCAGCAGCCCCTGGACAGGGGGAATGGAGACCCAGTACTTC. Encoded protein: CASSPWTGGMETQYF. Filled out from reference TRBV9 and TRBJ2-5, the complete variable domain reads DSGVTQTPKHLITATGQRVTLRCSPRSGDLSVYWYQQSLDQGLQFLIQYYNGEERAKGNILERFSAQQFPDLHSELNLSSLELGDSALYFCASSPWTGGMETQYFGPGTRLLVL.

This CDR3 reads CATSDPDRAYTF. The CDR3 DNA reads as TGTGCCACCAGTGACCCGGACAGGGCCTACACCTTC. The chain has TRBV24-1 and TRBJ1-2; 8 bases align to TRBD1. The CDR3 extends over 12 amino acids. Trimming at V came to 4 bases and at J to 10 bases, leaving 4 bases not matched to a gene. CDR1 is KGHDR and CDR2 is SFDVKD in the germline V gene.

The gene calls are TRBV7-8 and TRBJ2-5, with D unresolved. The germline V and J ends were trimmed by 7 bases and 0 bases, with 15 bases remaining between them. Per the germline V gene, CDR1 is SGHVS and CDR2 is FQNEAQ. The CDR3 sequence is 15 residues long. CDR3 sequence: CASKPSQAYQETQYF. CDR3 coding DNA: TGTGCCAGCAAACCTTCCCAGGCGTACCAAGAGACCCAGTACTTC.

This chain uses TRBV13 with TRBJ2-1, with TRBD2 identical over 10 bases. The CDR3 loop spans 12 amino acids. Germline trimming cut 6 bases from V and 13 bases from J; bases unmatched to any gene: 6. Germline-derived CDR1 and CDR2 are PRHDT and FYEKMQ (reference sequence). The CDR3 loop is CASRSAGGHQFF. CDR3 nucleotides: TGTGCCAGCAGGTCAGCGGGAGGGCATCAGTTCTTC.

J is TRBJ2-3 and V is TRBV24-1; 10 positions agree with TRBD1. Trimming took 3 bases from V and 10 from J; bases not matched to a gene: 12. The CDR3 contains 16 residues. Germline CDR1 and CDR2: KGHDR and SFDVKD. CDR3 nucleotides: TGTGCCACCAGTGATCGCCGGGACAGGGGAGGGTCGGCGCAGTATTTT. This sequence encodes CATSDRRDRGGSAQYF.

This clonotype was counted a few times. V and J are TRBV4-3 and TRBJ2-7; either TRBD1 or TRBD2 may fit D (5 bases each). CDR1 is LGHNA, CDR2 YSLEER, per germline. This CDR3 has 15 amino acids. Trimming cost V 4 bases and J 0 bases, with 13 bases left between them. CDR3 sequence reads: CASSLRDGISYEQYF. CDR3 DNA: TGCGCCAGCAGCCTCCGGGACGGGATCTCCTACGAGCAGTACTTC.

The rearrangement uses TRBV29-1 and TRBJ2-7; D may be TRBD2 (5 bases). Germline V gene lookup returns CDR1 SQVTM and CDR2 ANQGSEA. The V gene lost 5 bases and the J gene lost 2 bases, with 13 bases spanning the gap. This CDR3 is 13 amino acids long. In DNA, the CDR3 is TGCAGCGTTAATTCCGAGGGTGCCTACGAGCAGTACTTC. Translating it yields CSVNSEGAYEQYF.

This clonotype showed up just a few times. The chain links TRBV24-1 to TRBJ2-1; TRBD2 matches 7 bases. The V gene end was trimmed by 5 bases and the J gene end by 5 bases; junction bases not matched to a gene: 2. The CDR3 covers 13 residues. Germline CDR1 is KGHDR and CDR2 is SFDVKD. The CDR3 sequence: CATSGGLNNEQFF. CDR3 DNA: TGTGCCACCAGTGGGGGACTAAACAATGAGCAGTTCTTC.

The chain combines TRBV12-3 or TRBV12-4 with TRBJ1-2; perhaps TRBD1 as D (6 bases). The CDR3 spans 15 residues. Trimming removed 4 bases at V and 0 bases at J, with 12 bases between. CDR3 sequence (DNA): TGTGCCAGCAGTTCTACAGGGAAGGCTAACTATGGCTACACCTTC. The encoded protein is CASSSTGKANYGYTF.

This chain links TRBV5-1 with TRBJ2-1; 14 positions agree with TRBD2. CDR1 and CDR2 from the germline V gene are SGHRS and YFSETQ. Trimming removed 4 bases from V and 1 base from J; junction bases left unmatched: 4. The CDR3 length is 17 residues. The CDR3 region is CASSVGLAGVSYNEQFF. CDR3 bases: TGCGCCAGCAGCGTGGGACTAGCGGGAGTATCCTACAATGAGCAGTTCTTC.

The chain employs TRBV29-1 and TRBJ2-1; 7 bases line up with TRBD2. The CDR3 covers 16 residues. V shed 7 bases, J shed 0 bases, and the junction held 12 bases outside the gene matches. The V gene's germline CDR1 is SQVTM and CDR2 ANQGSEA. CDR3 loop: CSALGRGEGSYNEQFF. CDR3 nucleotides: TGCAGCGCCCTCGGCCGGGGGGAAGGCTCCTACAATGAGCAGTTCTTC.

The chain joins TRBV20-1 to TRBJ2-7; D is tentatively TRBD1 or TRBD2 (5 bases each). The ends were cut back, 3 bases at V and 0 bases at J, with 9 bases in the middle. The CDR3 runs to 13 residues. Germline CDR1 is DFQATT and CDR2 is SNEGSKA (reference sequence). The CDR3 loop reads CSASTGLSYEQYF. CDR3 coding DNA: TGCAGTGCTAGTACAGGACTCTCCTACGAGCAGTACTTC.

This sequence joins TRBV6-6 and TRBJ1-1, with D hard to call. Germline V gene data show CDR1 as MNHNY and CDR2 as SVGAGI (reference sequence). The CDR3 contains 13 residues. V was pared by 2 bases and J by 4 bases, with 8 bases between. CDR3: CASSYRAGTEAFF. The CDR3 nucleotides read TGTGCCAGCAGTTACAGGGCCGGCACTGAAGCTTTCTTT.

This clonotype was observed many times. This chain links TRBV29-1 with TRBJ2-3, with D possibly matching TRBD1 (6 bases). This CDR3 comprises 15 residues. CDR1 SQVTM and CDR2 ANQGSEA come from the germline V gene. The germline V and J ends were trimmed by 5 bases and 0 bases, with 15 bases remaining between them. The chain's CDR3 is CSVTPQGKSTDTQYF. The CDR3 region has the DNA TGCAGCGTTACTCCGCAGGGGAAGAGCACAGATACGCAGTATTTT.

V usage is TRBV19 and J usage is TRBJ1-1; possibly TRBD1 for D (6 bases). The V gene's germline CDR1 is LNHDA and CDR2 SQIVND (reference sequence). CDR3 size: 14 residues. V was cut by 5 bases and J by 3 bases, with 13 bases left in between. The CDR3: CASSGTSWDTEAFF. CDR3 coding DNA: TGTGCCAGTAGTGGGACATCTTGGGACACTGAAGCTTTCTTT.

This chain's CDR3 is CASSALSTAYYEQYF. CDR3 DNA: TGTGCCAGCAGCGCACTCTCGACAGCTTACTACGAGCAGTACTTC. V gene TRBV7-8 combines with J gene TRBJ2-7; D possibly corresponds to TRBD1 (5 bases). The V end lost 5 bases, the J end lost 3 bases, and 17 bases lay between the germline ends. Germline CDR1 reads SGHVS; CDR2 reads FQNEAQ. There are 15 residues in the CDR3.

This clonotype was found a few times. The chain uses TRBV7-9 and TRBJ2-1; D remains ambiguous. This CDR3 region has 15 residues. CDR1 is SEHNR, CDR2 FQNEAQ, per germline (reference sequence). V lost 3 bases to trimming and J lost 1 base, with 10 bases between them. The CDR3 DNA reads as TGTGCCAGCAGCTTCGGATCGCCGTCCTACAATGAGCAGTTCTTC. Translating gives CASSFGSPSYNEQFF. Looking up the rest from reference TRBV7-9 and TRBJ2-1 gives the full variable domain: DTGVSQNPRHKITKRGQNVTFRCDPISEHNRLYWYRQTLGQGPEFLTYFQNEAQLEKSRLLSDRFSAERPKGSFSTLEIQRTEQGDSAMYLCASSFGSPSYNEQFFGPGTRLTVL.

Notes on this clonotype: At one end the junction does not follow the germline gene, possibly because of a read error. J is TRBJ2-1 and V is TRBV14; D remains unclear. Germline-derived CDR1 and CDR2 are SGHDN and FVKESK. The CDR3 contains 12 residues. The CDR3 spells CASSQLGAGTYF. The DNA for the CDR3 is TGTGCCAGCAGCCAACTAGGTGCTGGAACCTACTTC.

This rearrangement joins TRBV7-6 to TRBJ2-5; possibly TRBD2 for D (5 bases). V was clipped by 5 bases and J by 4 bases, with 11 bases between them. The germline V gene encodes CDR1 SGHVS and CDR2 FNYEAQ. The CDR3 covers 13 residues. CDR3 DNA sequence: TGTGCCAGCAGCCATGGGGAGTCAGAGACCCAGTACTTC. This codes for CASSHGESETQYF.

This clonotype was seen more than once but under ten times. The chain links TRBV20-1 to TRBJ2-2; D may be TRBD2 (6 bases). V shed 3 bases and J shed 5 bases, with 7 bases lying between them. From germline, CDR1 is DFQATT and CDR2 SNEGSKA (reference sequence). This CDR3 spans 12 amino acids. In DNA form, the CDR3 reads TGCAGTGCTAGCGGGGGTACCGGGGAGCTGTTTTTT. It is translated as CSASGGTGELFF.